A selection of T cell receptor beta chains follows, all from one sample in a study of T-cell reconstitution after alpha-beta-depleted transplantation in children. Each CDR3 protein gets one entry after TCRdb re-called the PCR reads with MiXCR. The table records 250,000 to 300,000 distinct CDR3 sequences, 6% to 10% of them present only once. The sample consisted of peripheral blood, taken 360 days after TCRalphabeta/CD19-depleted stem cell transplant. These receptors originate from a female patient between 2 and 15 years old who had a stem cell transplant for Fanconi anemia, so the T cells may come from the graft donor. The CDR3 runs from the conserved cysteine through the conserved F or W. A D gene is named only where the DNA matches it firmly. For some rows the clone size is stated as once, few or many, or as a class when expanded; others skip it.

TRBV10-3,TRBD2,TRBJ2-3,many,TGTGCCATCAGTGAACTAGCGGAGGATACGCAGTATTTT,CAISELAEDTQYF
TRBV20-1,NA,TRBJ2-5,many,TGCAGTGCTAGAGGACCGGGCCCCCTATTCCAAGAGACCCAGTACTTC,CSARGPGPLFQETQYF
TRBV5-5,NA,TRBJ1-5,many,TGTGCCAGCAGCTTGTGGGGGCGCGGAGGCAATCAGCCCCAGCATTTT,CASSLWGRGGNQPQHF
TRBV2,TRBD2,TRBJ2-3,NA,TGTGCCAGCAAGGTGGGACTAACCACAGATACGCAGTATTTT,CASKVGLTTDTQYF
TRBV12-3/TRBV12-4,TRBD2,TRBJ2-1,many,TGTGCCAGCAGTTTATGGGGGGGCAATGAGCAGTTCTTC,CASSLWGGNEQFF
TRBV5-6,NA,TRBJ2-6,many,TGTGCCAGCAGCTTGTTTCAGGGTCGACTCTCTGGGGCCAACGTCCTGACTTTC,CASSLFQGRLSGANVLTF
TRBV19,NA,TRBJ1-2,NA,TGTGCCAGTAGACAGACGAATCAATATGGCTACACCTTC,CASRQTNQYGYTF
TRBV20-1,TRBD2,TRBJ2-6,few,TGCAGTGCTAGATATTCGGGGGGGCCTGGGGCCAACGTCCTGACTTTC,CSARYSGGPGANVLTF
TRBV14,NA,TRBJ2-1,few,TGTGCCAGCAGCCAAAATGTCGGGACTGACAATGAGCAGTTCTTC,CASSQNVGTDNEQFF
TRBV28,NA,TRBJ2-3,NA,TGTGCCAGCGGGGCCCAGGGTGAGGGCACAGATACGCAGTATTTT,CASGAQGEGTDTQYF
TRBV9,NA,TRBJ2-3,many,TGTGCCAGCAGCGTTAGGGGGGCAGATACGCAGTATTTT,CASSVRGADTQYF
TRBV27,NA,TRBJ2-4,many,TGTGCCAGCAGTAACTCTAGCTCGGACATTCAGTACTTC,CASSNSSSDIQYF
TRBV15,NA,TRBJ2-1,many,TGTGCCACCAGCAGGTTAGGGGTGGGCCTGACCGGCCTACAGTTCTTC,CATSRLGVGLTGLQFF
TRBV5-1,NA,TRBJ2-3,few,TGCGCCAGCAGCCCTTTGGAGGGGGGGGACTTAGAGAAAGGAGATACGCAGTATTTT,CASSPLEGGDLEKGDTQYF
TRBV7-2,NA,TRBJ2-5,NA,TGTGCCAGCGGGAAGACCTCAGAGACCCAGTACTTC,CASGKTSETQYF
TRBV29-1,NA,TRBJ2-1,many,TGCAGCGCTCTCTCGGGGGAGTACAATGAGCAGTTCTTC,CSALSGEYNEQFF
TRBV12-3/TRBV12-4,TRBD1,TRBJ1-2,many,TGTGCCAGCAGTTTTTCAGGGCAGGGGGGGTATGGCTACACCTTC,CASSFSGQGGYGYTF
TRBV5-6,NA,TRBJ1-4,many,TGTGCCAGCAGCACCGGGGGGTCTAATGAAAAACTGTTTTTT,CASSTGGSNEKLFF
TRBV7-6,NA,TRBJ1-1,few,TGTGCCAGCAGCTTTAGGACTAACACTGAAGCTTTCTTT,CASSFRTNTEAFF
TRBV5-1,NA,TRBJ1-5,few,TGCGCCAGCAGCTTGTCAGACTATAGCAATCAGCCCCAGCATTTT,CASSLSDYSNQPQHF
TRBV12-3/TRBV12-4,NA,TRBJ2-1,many,TGTGCCAGCAGTTCGACAGGAGAGCAGTTCTTC,CASSSTGEQFF
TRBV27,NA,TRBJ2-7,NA,TGTGCCAGCAGTCAAGGGGGGAACGAGCAGTACTTC,CASSQGGNEQYF
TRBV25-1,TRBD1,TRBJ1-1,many,TGTGCCAGCGCGACAGGGACTGAAGCTTTCTTT,CASATGTEAFF
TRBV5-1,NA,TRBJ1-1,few,TGCGCCAGCAGCTTGGGGGTCATTCCGAGGGGCGCGGATTGGAGGACTGAAGCTTTCTTT,CASSLGVIPRGADWRTEAFF